This TCR beta chain came from a study of CD8 T cells in ankylosing spondylitis. General study findings and limits: Ankylosing spondylitis blood appeared to be characterized by a TCR beta motif of eight highly homologous variants. Reportedly, significant enrichment of disease-linked clones occurred in matched ankylosing spondylitis synovial fluid.

CDR3 size: 20 residues. The V gene's germline CDR1 is KGHSH and CDR2 LQKENI. The V and J ends lost 0 bases and 4 bases, in that order; junction bases with no gene match: 16. Library preparation for TCR beta used quantitative 5'-RACE with molecular barcodes. TCRdb independently ran MiXCR on the 5' RACE reads; one entry per CDR3 protein. The table lists around 90,000 distinct CDR3 sequences, more than 25% of them singletons. This clonotype was picked up a small number of times. The target antigen is unknown. Sequenced sample: blood, either unsorted or a sorted T cell fraction (not recorded which). The rearrangement uses TRBV18 and TRBJ2-1; 9 bases are a match to TRBD2. This TCR came from a male donor with ankylosing spondylitis or in good health (not recorded which). The CDR3 is CASSPPWTSASSSRYNEQFF. The DNA for the CDR3 is TGTGCCAGCTCACCACCATGGACTAGCGCGTCATCGAGTCGGTACAATGAGCAGTTCTTC.